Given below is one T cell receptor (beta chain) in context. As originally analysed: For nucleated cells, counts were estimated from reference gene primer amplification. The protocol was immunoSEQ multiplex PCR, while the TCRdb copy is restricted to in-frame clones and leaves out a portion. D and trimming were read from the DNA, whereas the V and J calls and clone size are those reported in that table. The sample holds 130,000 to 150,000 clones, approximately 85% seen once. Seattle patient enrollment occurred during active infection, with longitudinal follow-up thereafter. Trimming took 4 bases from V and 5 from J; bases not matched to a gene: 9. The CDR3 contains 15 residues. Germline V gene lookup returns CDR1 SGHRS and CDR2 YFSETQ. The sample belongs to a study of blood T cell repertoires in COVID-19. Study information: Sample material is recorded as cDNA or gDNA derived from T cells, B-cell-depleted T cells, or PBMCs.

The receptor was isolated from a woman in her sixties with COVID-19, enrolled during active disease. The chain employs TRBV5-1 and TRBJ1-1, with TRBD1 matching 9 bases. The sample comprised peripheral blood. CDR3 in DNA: TGCGCCAGCAGCACCTTACAGGGGGCGGGAACTGAAGCTTTCTTT. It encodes CASSTLQGAGTEAFF.